The entry below gives a single T cell receptor (beta chain) sequence along with its context. Its specificity is unknown. The data were obtained in a study of T cell responses to AZD1222 COVID-19 vaccine. Germline V gene lookup returns CDR1 SGHRS and CDR2 YFSETQ. The CDR3 length is 12 residues. V shed 4 bases and J shed 5 bases, with 9 bases lying between them. Using immunoSEQ multiplex PCR, the repertoire was profiled, and TCRdb retains in-frame clones only, with some absent. Among tens of thousands of clones listed, around 90% were seen once. Points from the study as a whole: Repertoire sampling was restricted to post-peak T cell response timepoints. As reported, nearly half of all spike-specific TCRs target variant regions that are unmutated. Females made up more of the donors, who were largely white British, and clonal diversity may have come out too low.

Sequenced here: peripheral blood, sampled on day 0 of AZD1222 vaccination. This clonotype originated in an adult in good health. The chain joins TRBV5-1 to TRBJ1-2; D ambiguous. CDR3 DNA sequence: TGCGCCAGCAGCCCCTCTGGGTATGGCTACACCTTC. Protein product: CASSPSGYGYTF. The full variable domain, completed using reference TRBV5-1 and TRBJ1-2, is KAGVTQTPRYLIKTRGQQVTLSCSPISGHRSVSWYQQTPGQGLQFLFEYFSETQRNKGNFPGRFSGRQFSNSRSEMNVSTLELGDSALYLCASSPSGYGYTFGSGTRLTVV.